These 18 T cell receptor beta chains came from one sample sequenced in a study of blood T cell repertoires in COVID-19. The protocol was immunoSEQ multiplex PCR, while the TCRdb copy is restricted to in-frame clones and leaves out a portion. The sample consists of approximately 320,000 clones, roughly 87% of them appearing once. Sequenced input: PBMCs or T cells enriched from blood (not recorded which). These receptors all stem from a woman in her late teens or twenties who had recovered from COVID-19.

The rearrangement uses TRBV7-2 and TRBJ2-7, with D possibly TRBD1 on 5 matching bases. Germline V CDR1 and CDR2: SGHTA, FQGNSA. This CDR3 comprises 17 residues. V was pared by 1 base and J by 3 bases, with 19 bases between. The CDR3 DNA is TGTGCCAGCAGCTTAGTCGGCAGGGTATCATTCGGCTACGAGCAGTACTTC. It encodes CASSLVGRVSFGYEQYF.

The gene calls are TRBV6-2 or TRBV6-3 and TRBJ2-5, with 7 bases matching TRBD2. The CDR3 runs to 13 residues. CDR1 is MNHEY and CDR2 is SVGEGT in the germline V gene. V dropped 6 bases and J dropped 4; count of bases not matched to a gene: 5. CDR3 sequence: CASSPGLVETQYF. For the CDR3, the DNA is TGTGCCAGCAGCCCCGGACTAGTAGAGACCCAGTACTTC.

As DNA, the CDR3 is TGTGCCAGCAGCGGTGGGGCCTGGACTGAAGCTTTCTTT. Residues: CASSGGAWTEAFF. J is TRBJ1-1 and V is TRBV28; a weak D match, TRBD1 (5 bases). The length of the CDR3 is 13 residues. Between the trimmed V and J ends, which lost 6 bases and 5 bases, there was a span of 13 bases. CDR1 is MDHEN and CDR2 is SYDVKM in the germline V gene.

This chain joins TRBV7-8 and TRBJ1-5; TRBD1 matches at 9 bases. The J segment lost 2 bases and the V segment lost 5 bases, leaving 4 bases of the junction unmatched. The CDR3 spans 15 residues. CDR1 is SGHVS, CDR2 FQNEAQ, per germline. Here the CDR3 reads CASSPTGGRNQPQHF. The CDR3 nucleotides read TGTGCCAGCAGCCCGACAGGGGGACGCAATCAGCCCCAGCATTTT.

The chain uses TRBV3-1 (or the pseudogene TRBV3-2) and TRBJ2-1; 7 bases fit TRBD1. Germline CDR1 is LGHDT and CDR2 is YNNKEL (reference sequence). The CDR3 length is 17 residues. Germline trimming cut 5 bases from V and 0 bases from J; bases unmatched to any gene: 10. In nucleotides, the CDR3 is TGTGCCAGCAGCACCCACAGGGGTTCCCCCTCCTACAATGAGCAGTTCTTC. Its protein product is CASSTHRGSPSYNEQFF.

The chain has TRBV30 and TRBJ1-1; no clear D. CDR1 is GTSNPN and CDR2 is SVGIG in the germline V gene (reference sequence). Trimming removed 0 bases from V and 1 base from J, with 9 bases in between. This CDR3 region has 14 residues. The CDR3 loop reads CAWSVLNQNTEAFF. CDR3 in DNA: TGTGCCTGGAGTGTACTGAATCAGAACACTGAAGCTTTCTTT.

The chain carries TRBV28 and TRBJ1-5; D unclear. The CDR3 length is 12 residues. From germline, CDR1 is MDHEN and CDR2 SYDVKM. V was cut by 5 bases and J by 5 bases, with 7 bases left in between. The CDR3 loop is CASSLKYQPQHF. CDR3 nucleotides: TGTGCCAGCAGTCTAAAATATCAGCCCCAGCATTTT.

The rearrangement links TRBV5-5 to TRBJ1-4; unclear D gene. The CDR3 spans 11 residues. Germline V lookup: CDR1 SGHKS, CDR2 YYEKEE (reference sequence). V was trimmed by 7 bases and J by 6 bases, leaving 7 bases between them. CDR3 sequence (DNA): TGTGCCAGCTCGTTATATGAAAAACTGTTTTTT. Protein product: CASSLYEKLFF.

For the CDR3, the DNA is TGTGCCAGTAGTTCTTCTAGCGATACGCAGTATTTT. Protein sequence: CASSSSSDTQYF. The J gene is TRBJ2-3, the V gene TRBV19; the D gene is possibly TRBD2 (5 bases). The V and J ends lost 5 bases and 6 bases respectively, with 9 bases between them. This CDR3 is built from 12 residues. Germline assignment: CDR1 LNHDA and CDR2 SQIVND (reference sequence).

The V gene is TRBV7-8, the J gene TRBJ1-2; the match to TRBD1 covers 7 bases. With 1 base clipped from V and 5 bases from J, the junction kept 4 bases outside the gene matches. Germline CDR1 and CDR2: SGHVS and FQNEAQ. The CDR3 loop spans 14 amino acids. This CDR3 is CASSLVRDRYGYTF. The CDR3 nucleotides are TGTGCCAGCAGCTTAGTTAGGGACAGATATGGCTACACCTTC. Full variable domain (rest looked up from reference TRBV7-8 and TRBJ1-2): GAGVSQSPRYKVAKRGQDVALRCDPISGHVSLFWYQQALGQGPEFLTYFQNEAQLDKSGLPSDRFFAERPEGSVSTLKIQRTQQEDSAVYLCASSLVRDRYGYTFGSGTRLTVV.

The V and J genes are TRBV5-1 and TRBJ1-2, with TRBD1 matching over 7 bases. The junction had 11 bases not matched to a gene; V was cut back by 4 bases and J by 8 bases. Per the germline V gene, CDR1 is SGHRS and CDR2 is YFSETQ. The CDR3 sequence is 14 residues long. The CDR3, as DNA: TGCGCCAGCAGCCCGGGGACAGTCCTTTCGGGCTACACCTTC. Translating it yields CASSPGTVLSGYTF.

V and J are TRBV5-1 and TRBJ1-4; 7 bases are shared with TRBD1. J was trimmed by 4 bases and V by 3 bases; bases with no gene match: 9. The CDR3 totals 16 residues. Germline V CDR1 and CDR2: SGHRS, YFSETQ. For the CDR3, the DNA is TGCGCCAGCAGCTCGCTTCTACAGGGGTATAATGAAAAACTGTTTTTT. Translation: CASSSLLQGYNEKLFF.

The gene calls are TRBV23-1 and TRBJ2-2; 10 bases match TRBD1. TRBV23-1 is an ORF, with its function uncertain. With V trimmed by 4 bases and J by 5 bases, 1 base remained unmatched. The CDR3 is 14 residues long. CDR3 amino acids: CASSRTGGTGELFF. The CDR3 DNA reads as TGCGCCAGCAGTCGGACAGGGGGAACCGGGGAGCTGTTTTTT.

The V gene is TRBV12-3 or TRBV12-4, the J gene TRBJ2-7, with D hard to call. V was trimmed by 5 bases and J by 0 bases, leaving 8 bases between them. This CDR3 comprises 13 residues. CDR3 nucleotides: TGTGCCAGCAGTAGATACACCTCCTACGAGCAGTACTTC. Protein product: CASSRYTSYEQYF.

The V call is TRBV6-1, the J call TRBJ2-1; D is unresolved. V lost 1 base to trimming and J lost 6 bases, with 16 bases between them. Germline V gene data show CDR1 as MNHNS and CDR2 as SASEGT. The CDR3 spans 16 residues. The CDR3 region is CASSEGVIVSGNEQFF. The DNA of the CDR3 is TGTGCCAGCAGTGAAGGTGTGATAGTTTCTGGCAATGAGCAGTTCTTC.

The J gene is TRBJ2-1, the V gene TRBV11-2; D might be TRBD2 (5 bases). V lost 0 bases and J 0 bases, leaving 9 bases between the germline ends. The CDR3 loop spans 16 amino acids. Germline-derived CDR1 and CDR2 are SGHAT and FQNNGV. In DNA, the CDR3 is TGTGCCAGCAGCTTAGACCACACTAGCTCCTACAATGAGCAGTTCTTC. It is translated as CASSLDHTSSYNEQFF.

The V and J genes are TRBV27 and TRBJ1-2; D is undetermined. Germline V gene lookup returns CDR1 MNHEY and CDR2 SMNVEV (reference sequence). V gave up 6 bases and J gave up 8 bases, with 16 bases separating them. The CDR3 runs to 13 residues. CDR3 in DNA: TGTGCCAGCAGCCCCCTGAGCGGGGTAGGCTACACCTTC. Its protein product is CASSPLSGVGYTF.

This chain joins TRBV29-1 and TRBJ2-6, with D maybe TRBD1 (6 bases). The CDR3 is 16 residues long. The V and J ends lost 3 bases and 0 bases respectively, with 12 bases between them. The germline V gene has CDR1 SQVTM and CDR2 ANQGSEA. The CDR3 protein is CSVEGQPSSGANVLTF. The CDR3 nucleotides read TGCAGCGTTGAGGGACAACCGAGCTCTGGGGCCAACGTCCTGACTTTC.